The 28 T cell receptor beta chains given below trace back to one sample, sequenced in a study of T cell responses to AZD1222 COVID-19 vaccine (dated by TCRdb to the early 2020s). Libraries were built with the immunoSEQ multiplex PCR assay. TCRdb obtained this table from immuneACCESS and retained in-frame rearrangements with V and J assigned. These tables miss some clones; where compared with another copy, unresolved V genes account for less than half of the shortfall, and the remainder is unexplained. For this sample the table gives some 81,000 clones, of which about 90% were detected only once. The ten largest clones take up around a tenth of the sample. Interpreted using the paper, the time point label stands for: about 28 days (+/-7) after the second vaccine dose. This specimen consisted of peripheral blood, obtained 28 days after the second AZD1222 dose. The receptors stem from an adult who received the AZD1222 COVID-19 vaccine.

V gene TRBV19 combines with J gene TRBJ1-5, with D possibly TRBD1 on 5 matching bases. The CDR3 is made up of 18 amino acids. Trimming pared 7 bases from V and 0 bases from J, leaving 22 bases between. CDR1 LNHDA and CDR2 SQIVND come from the germline V gene (reference sequence). CDR3 loop: CASNLGRSTGYSNQPQHF. CDR3 nucleotide sequence: TGTGCCAGTAACCTGGGACGCAGCACCGGATATAGCAATCAGCCCCAGCATTTT.

Worth noting for this clone: The junction departs from the called germline gene at one end, perhaps through a read error. CDR3 in amino acids: CASSLGGVSNYGYTF. DNA of the CDR3: TGTGCCAGCAGCCTAGGAGGGGTCTCTAACTATGGCTACACCTTC. The rearrangement joins TRBV13 to TRBJ1-2, with TRBD1 as a possible D gene (5 bases). This CDR3 spans 15 amino acids. CDR1 and CDR2 (germline): PRHDT, FYEKMQ (reference sequence).

The chain is built from TRBV5-1 and TRBJ2-3; D tentatively fits TRBD1 or TRBD2 (5 bases each). CDR3 length: 13 residues. Germline lookup yields CDR1 SGHRS and CDR2 YFSETQ. The V and J ends lost 4 bases and 3 bases respectively, with 9 bases between them. The DNA for the CDR3 is TGCGCCAGCAGCCGGGGCAGTACAGATACGCAGTATTTT. Translated: CASSRGSTDTQYF.

This sequence joins TRBV15 and TRBJ1-1; 10 nucleotides agree with TRBD1. This CDR3 spans 13 amino acids. V shed 3 bases and J 10 bases; nucleotides not matched to a gene: 5. The germline CDR1 and CDR2 sequences are LNHNV and YYDKDF (reference sequence). The CDR3 loop is CATSSGTGVRAFF. CDR3 in DNA: TGTGCCACCAGCAGCGGGACAGGGGTTCGAGCTTTCTTT.

The chain joins TRBV7-9 to TRBJ2-7; 8 bases line up with TRBD2. Germline CDR1 SEHNR, CDR2 FQNEAQ (reference sequence). This CDR3 is built from 15 residues. Trimming removed 4 bases from V and 2 bases from J; junction bases left unmatched: 7. The DNA for the CDR3 is TGTGCCAGCAGCTCAGGGAATAGCGGGACCTACGAGCAGTACTTC. Residues: CASSSGNSGTYEQYF.

This clone was seen more than once but under ten times. This chain uses TRBV19 with TRBJ2-7; 9 bases agree with TRBD1. Germline CDR1 and CDR2: LNHDA and SQIVND (reference sequence). Trimming took 4 bases from V and 5 from J; bases not matched to a gene: 0. The CDR3 is 12 amino acids. CDR3: CASSRTGDEQYF. In DNA, the CDR3 is TGTGCCAGTAGTAGGACAGGGGACGAGCAGTACTTC.

V usage is TRBV3-1 (or the pseudogene TRBV3-2) and J usage is TRBJ1-1; D not certain. The CDR3 consists of 14 residues. Looked up from germline, CDR1 is LGHDT and CDR2 is YNNKEL (reference sequence). Trimming took off 2 bases at V and 8 bases at J, with 15 bases between the two ends. The CDR3 DNA reads TGTGCCAGCAGCCAAAGTGATTCGGGTGGGGAAGCTTTCTTT. Its protein is CASSQSDSGGEAFF.

CDR3 DNA sequence: TGCGCCAGCAGCTTGGCTCAGATACAAGAGACCCAGTACTTC. It translates to CASSLAQIQETQYF. V is TRBV5-1 and J is TRBJ2-5; the D is unclear. V gave up 0 bases and J gave up 2 bases, with 8 bases separating them. The CDR3 spans 14 residues. Germline CDR1 is SGHRS and CDR2 is YFSETQ.

With respect to this clone: This CDR3 is also generated by other DNA sequences in the sample. The rearrangement links TRBV6-5 to TRBJ1-2; D is uncertain. V was shortened by 0 bases and J by 0 bases, with 5 bases between the two germline ends. The CDR3 runs 14 residues. Per the germline V gene, CDR1 is MNHEY and CDR2 is SVGAGI. The CDR3 spells CASSYSTANYGYTF. CDR3 nucleotide sequence: TGTGCCAGCAGTTACTCCACGGCTAACTATGGCTACACCTTC.

V is TRBV28 and J is TRBJ2-7; TRBD2 agrees at 8 bases. The ends lost 6 bases at V and 2 bases at J; junction bases unmatched: 6. CDR1 MDHEN and CDR2 SYDVKM come from the germline V gene. The CDR3 loop spans 14 amino acids. In DNA form, the CDR3 reads TGTGCCAGCAGAGCCCGCGGGAGGACCTACGAGCAGTACTTC. This gives the protein CASRARGRTYEQYF.

The chain is built from TRBV5-8 and TRBJ2-5; D unresolved. CDR3 length: 13 amino acids. Per the germline V gene, CDR1 is SGHTS and CDR2 is YDEGEE. V lost 1 base to trimming and J lost 4 bases, with 8 bases between them. CDR3 nucleotides: TGTGCCAGCAGCTTGATTTTTGGAGAGACCCAGTACTTC. Protein: CASSLIFGETQYF.

The J gene is TRBJ2-5, the V gene TRBV15, with a possible D match to TRBD1 (6 bases). This CDR3 region has 16 residues. Germline lookup yields CDR1 LNHNV and CDR2 YYDKDF (reference sequence). The V and J ends lost 1 base and 2 bases respectively, with 14 bases between them. The CDR3 loop is CATSRGTGSRQETQYF. For the CDR3, the DNA is TGTGCCACCAGCAGAGGTACAGGGAGTAGACAAGAGACCCAGTACTTC. The complete variable domain, with remaining parts taken from reference TRBV15 and TRBJ2-5, reads DAMVIQNPRYQVTQFGKPVTLSCSQTLNHNVMYWYQQKSSQAPKLLFHYYDKDFNNEADTPDNFQSRRPNTSFCFLDIRSPGLGDTAMYLCATSRGTGSRQETQYFGPGTRLLVL.

V usage is TRBV5-8 and J usage is TRBJ2-1, with TRBD1 identical over 9 bases. This CDR3 has 15 amino acids. Per the germline V gene, CDR1 is SGHTS and CDR2 is YDEGEE. Trimming took 3 bases from V and 8 from J; bases not matched to a gene: 9. CDR3 region: CASSYPGTGYYEQFF. DNA for the CDR3: TGTGCCAGCAGCTATCCCGGGACAGGGTATTATGAGCAGTTCTTC. Full variable domain (remainder filled in from reference TRBV5-8 and TRBJ2-1): EAGVTQSPTHLIKTRGQQATLRCSPISGHTSVYWYQQALGLGLQFLLWYDEGEERNRGNFPPRFSGRQFPNYSSELNVNALELEDSALYLCASSYPGTGYYEQFFGPGTRLTVL.

The J gene is TRBJ1-5, the V gene TRBV4-2; no firm D call. Germline CDR1 LGHNA, CDR2 YNFKEQ. The CDR3 length is 15 residues. V was clipped by 0 bases and J by 2 bases, with 8 bases between them. The CDR3 nucleotides are TGTGCCAGCAGCCAAGATGGCAGTCGCAATCAGCCCCAGCATTTT. Translation gives CASSQDGSRNQPQHF.

The V and J genes are TRBV5-1 and TRBJ2-5, with TRBD1 matching over 7 bases. The CDR3 contains 16 residues. CDR1 is SGHRS, CDR2 YFSETQ, per germline. V lost 5 bases and J lost 3; bases outside the gene matches: 13. CDR3 bases: TGCGCCAGCAGACCCGGACAGGCCAAAATTGAAGAGACCCAGTACTTC. Protein product: CASRPGQAKIEETQYF.

V usage is TRBV14 and J usage is TRBJ2-3, with 7 bases identical to TRBD2. This CDR3 is built from 14 residues. J lost 2 bases, V lost 3 bases, and 2 bases had no gene match. Germline V gene lookup returns CDR1 SGHDN and CDR2 FVKESK. CDR3 sequence reads: CASSQGLNTDTQYF. As DNA, the CDR3 is TGTGCCAGCAGCCAGGGACTAAACACAGATACGCAGTATTTT.

This rearrangement joins TRBV29-1 to TRBJ1-1; D gene uncertain. This CDR3 spans 14 amino acids. Trimming shortened V by 7 bases and J by 1 base, and 16 bases separated the two germline ends. CDR1 and CDR2 (germline): SQVTM, ANQGSEA. The CDR3 DNA sequence: TGCAGCGGATGTATCCGAGCAACGAACACTGAAGCTTTCTTT. Protein product: CSGCIRATNTEAFF.

The rearrangement uses TRBV7-6 and TRBJ2-2; 9 nucleotides agree with TRBD1. CDR1 is SGHVS, CDR2 FNYEAQ, per germline. This CDR3 is built from 16 residues. V lost 5 bases to trimming and J lost 3 bases; unmatched junction nucleotides: 7. This CDR3 is CASSPIGTGYTGELFF. The DNA for the CDR3 is TGTGCCAGCAGCCCCATTGGGACAGGGTACACCGGGGAGCTGTTTTTT. Full variable domain (outside the CDR3, taken from reference TRBV7-6 and TRBJ2-2): GAGVSQSPRYKVTKRGQDVALRCDPISGHVSLYWYRQALGQGPEFLTYFNYEAQQDKSGLPNDRFSAERPEGSISTLTIQRTEQRDSAMYRCASSPIGTGYTGELFFGEGSRLTVL.

The chain links TRBV7-2 to TRBJ2-3, with 8 bases aligning to TRBD2. The CDR3 has 17 residues. With V trimmed by 5 bases and J by 2 bases, 12 bases remained unmatched. Germline-derived CDR1 and CDR2 are SGHTA and FQGNSA. For the CDR3, the DNA is TGTGCCAGCAGCACCCCGGGGGGGATCCGGGCCACAGATACGCAGTATTTT. This encodes CASSTPGGIRATDTQYF.

The chain links TRBV7-6 to TRBJ2-5; TRBD2 aligns across 8 bases. Germline-derived CDR1 and CDR2 are SGHVS and FNYEAQ. The CDR3 has 15 amino acids. The ends lost 2 bases at V and 5 bases at J; junction bases unmatched: 7. The chain's CDR3 is CASSLHEAGEETQYF. As DNA, the CDR3 is TGTGCCAGCAGCTTACACGAAGCGGGAGAGGAGACCCAGTACTTC.

V gene TRBV5-4 combines with J gene TRBJ2-1; D is unclear. V gave up 1 base and J gave up 6 bases, with 14 bases separating them. From germline, CDR1 is SGHNT and CDR2 YYREEE (reference sequence). The CDR3 extends over 15 amino acids. The CDR3: CASSLNGGFPNEQFF. DNA of the CDR3: TGTGCCAGCAGCTTGAATGGCGGATTCCCCAATGAGCAGTTCTTC.

The chain carries TRBV28 and TRBJ1-2; D unresolved. From germline, CDR1 is MDHEN and CDR2 SYDVKM. CDR3 length equals 11 residues. V lost 8 bases, J lost 0 bases, and 4 bases lay in between. Here the CDR3 DNA reads TGTGCCAGCTCTCCTAACTATGGCTACACCTTC. Translation gives CASSPNYGYTF.

The chain uses TRBV29-1 and TRBJ1-2, with D hard to call. This CDR3 has 9 residues. Deletions cut 7 bases from V and 2 bases from J, with 2 bases between. CDR1 SQVTM and CDR2 ANQGSEA come from the germline V gene. The CDR3 bases are TGCAGCGAAAACTATGGCTACACCTTC. Amino acid sequence: CSENYGYTF.

The CDR3 region has the DNA TGTGCCAGCTCATCCTCAGGAAACTATGGCTACACCTTC. It encodes CASSSSGNYGYTF. The rearrangement joins TRBV12-3 or TRBV12-4 to TRBJ1-2; no clear D gene. The CDR3 runs to 13 residues. V gave up 8 bases and J gave up 2 bases, with 12 bases separating them.

The V and J genes are TRBV5-1 and TRBJ2-7; D gene ambiguous. This CDR3 comprises 14 residues. Trimming stripped 2 bases from V and 5 bases from J, with 14 bases between. Germline V gene lookup returns CDR1 SGHRS and CDR2 YFSETQ. The CDR3 is CASSFPTSSHEQYF. Here the CDR3 DNA reads TGCGCCAGCAGCTTCCCAACCAGCAGCCACGAGCAGTACTTC.

V and J are TRBV19 and TRBJ1-1; 9 nucleotides line up with TRBD1. The CDR3 runs to 15 residues. Germline CDR1 and CDR2: LNHDA and SQIVND (reference sequence). V lost 5 bases, J lost 6 bases, and 10 bases stayed unmatched. In nucleotides, the CDR3 is TGTGCCAGTAGTGGACCGGGACAGGGAGTGGCTGAAGCTTTCTTT. It specifies CASSGPGQGVAEAFF. The whole variable domain, remainder taken from reference TRBV19 and TRBJ1-1, is DGGITQSPKYLFRKEGQNVTLSCEQNLNHDAMYWYRQDPGQGLRLIYYSQIVNDFQKGDIAEGYSVSREKKESFPLTVTSAQKNPTAFYLCASSGPGQGVAEAFFGQGTRLTVV.

The genes are TRBV5-6 and TRBJ1-1, with 9 bases identical to TRBD1. This CDR3 has 15 amino acids. Germline CDR1 SGHDT, CDR2 YYEEEE. V lost 4 bases and J lost 6; bases outside the gene matches: 10. The CDR3 DNA is TGTGCCAGCAGCGCTATGACAGGGGGTTTGTCTGAAGCTTTCTTT. As protein: CASSAMTGGLSEAFF.

The chain has TRBV20-1 and TRBJ2-7; D is unresolved. Trimming shortened V by 6 bases and J by 6 bases, and 12 bases separated the two germline ends. This CDR3 is built from 11 residues. In germline, CDR1 is DFQATT, CDR2 SNEGSKA (reference sequence). The CDR3 protein is CSAADTLEQYF. In nucleotides, the CDR3 is TGCAGTGCGGCCGATACCCTCGAGCAGTACTTC.